The 3 T cell receptor beta chains below all came from one sample that was sequenced in a study of T-cell reconstitution after alpha-beta-depleted transplantation in children. A TCRbeta library incorporating unique molecular identifiers was prepared. TCRdb reprocessed the PCR reads with MiXCR, giving one entry per CDR3 protein. The sample holds around 100,000 distinct CDR3 sequences, over 9% seen once. The starting material was PBMCs, obtained before TCRalphabeta/CD19-depleted stem cell transplant. The receptors stem from a boy between 2 and 15 years old with acute lymphoblastic leukemia, due to receive a stem cell transplant.

In its sample, this clonotype was seen many times. The J gene is TRBJ2-7, the V gene TRBV20-1; 12 bases match TRBD2. The germline V gene encodes CDR1 DFQATT and CDR2 SNEGSKA (reference sequence). Trimming removed 5 bases from V and 6 bases from J; junction bases left unmatched: 14. CDR3 length equals 16 residues. CDR3 residues: CSAARGLAGKLSEQYF. For the CDR3, the DNA is TGCAGTGCTGCCCGAGGACTAGCGGGAAAGTTGTCCGAGCAGTACTTC.

The chain uses TRBV5-6 and TRBJ2-5; no clear D. CDR3 length: 13 residues. V shed 0 bases and J shed 4 bases, with 7 bases lying between them. Germline lookup yields CDR1 SGHDT and CDR2 YYEEEE. The CDR3 DNA reads as TGTGCCAGCAGCTTGGACCTAGGAGAGACCCAGTACTTC. This translates into CASSLDLGETQYF.

This clonotype was seen a handful of times. This rearrangement joins TRBV20-1 to TRBJ2-3; D possibly corresponds to TRBD1 (5 bases). Germline CDR1 and CDR2: DFQATT and SNEGSKA (reference sequence). The CDR3 is 14 residues long. V was trimmed by 1 base and J by 4 bases, leaving 12 bases between them. CDR3 nucleotides: TGCAGTGCTAGAGTGGGGCGGTTCGCAGATACGCAGTATTTT. It yields the protein CSARVGRFADTQYF.